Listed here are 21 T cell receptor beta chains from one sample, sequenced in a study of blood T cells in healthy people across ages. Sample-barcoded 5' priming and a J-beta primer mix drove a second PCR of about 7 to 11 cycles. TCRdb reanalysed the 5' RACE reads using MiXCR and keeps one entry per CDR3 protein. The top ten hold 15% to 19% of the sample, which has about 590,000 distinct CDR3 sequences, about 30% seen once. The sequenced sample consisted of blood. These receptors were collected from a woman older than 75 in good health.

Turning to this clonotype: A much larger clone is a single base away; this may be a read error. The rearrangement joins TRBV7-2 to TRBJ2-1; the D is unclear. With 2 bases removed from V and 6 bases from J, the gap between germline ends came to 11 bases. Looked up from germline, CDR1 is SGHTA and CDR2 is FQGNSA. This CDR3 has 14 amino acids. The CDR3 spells CASSLTGTINEQFF. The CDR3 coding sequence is TGTGCCAGCAGCTTAACGGGCACGATCAATGAGCAGTTCTTC.

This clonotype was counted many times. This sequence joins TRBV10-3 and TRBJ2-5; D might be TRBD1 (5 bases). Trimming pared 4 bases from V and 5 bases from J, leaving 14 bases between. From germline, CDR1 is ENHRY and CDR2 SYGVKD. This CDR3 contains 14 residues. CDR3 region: CAISGQTSGETQYF. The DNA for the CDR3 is TGTGCCATCAGTGGGCAGACCTCAGGGGAGACCCAGTACTTC.

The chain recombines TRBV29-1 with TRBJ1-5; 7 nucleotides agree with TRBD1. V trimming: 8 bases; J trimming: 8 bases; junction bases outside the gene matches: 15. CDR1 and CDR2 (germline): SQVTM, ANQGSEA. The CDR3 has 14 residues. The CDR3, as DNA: TGCAGCCTCGTAAGGACAGGTAATAGGAAGCCCCAGCATTTT. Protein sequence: CSLVRTGNRKPQHF.

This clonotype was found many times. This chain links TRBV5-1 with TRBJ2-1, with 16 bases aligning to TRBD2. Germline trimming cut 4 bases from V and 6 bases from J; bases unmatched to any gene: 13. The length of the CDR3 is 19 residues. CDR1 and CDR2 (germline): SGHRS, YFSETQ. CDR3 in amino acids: CASSLGTSGGGTLANEQFF. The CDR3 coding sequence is TGCGCCAGCAGCCTCGGGACTAGCGGGGGGGGGACCCTCGCCAATGAGCAGTTCTTC.

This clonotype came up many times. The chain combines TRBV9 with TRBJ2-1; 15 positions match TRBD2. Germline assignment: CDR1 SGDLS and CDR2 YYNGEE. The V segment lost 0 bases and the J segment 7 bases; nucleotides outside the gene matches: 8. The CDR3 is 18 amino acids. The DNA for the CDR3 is TGTGCCAGCAGCGTAGGGACTAGCGGGGGGGCTCAGTATAATGAGCAGTTCTTC. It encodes CASSVGTSGGAQYNEQFF.

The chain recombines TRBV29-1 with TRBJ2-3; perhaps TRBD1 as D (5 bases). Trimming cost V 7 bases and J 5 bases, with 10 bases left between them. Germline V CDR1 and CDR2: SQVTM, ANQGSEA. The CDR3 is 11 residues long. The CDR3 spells CSEQEIDTQYF. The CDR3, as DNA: TGCAGCGAACAGGAGATAGATACGCAGTATTTT.

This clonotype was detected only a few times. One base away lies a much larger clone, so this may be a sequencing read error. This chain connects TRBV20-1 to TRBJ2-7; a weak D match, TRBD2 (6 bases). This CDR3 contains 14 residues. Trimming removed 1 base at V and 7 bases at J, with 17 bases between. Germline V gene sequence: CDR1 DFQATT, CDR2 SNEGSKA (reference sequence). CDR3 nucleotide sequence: TGCAGTGCTAGAGCCCCGGGGGTCCACAATGAGCAGTACTTC. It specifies CSARAPGVHNEQYF.

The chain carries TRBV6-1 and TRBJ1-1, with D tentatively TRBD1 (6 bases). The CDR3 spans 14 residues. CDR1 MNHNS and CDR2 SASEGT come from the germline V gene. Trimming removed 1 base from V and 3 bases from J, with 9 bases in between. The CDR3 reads CASSEVRGYTEAFF. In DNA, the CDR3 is TGTGCCAGCAGTGAAGTCAGGGGCTACACTGAAGCTTTCTTT.

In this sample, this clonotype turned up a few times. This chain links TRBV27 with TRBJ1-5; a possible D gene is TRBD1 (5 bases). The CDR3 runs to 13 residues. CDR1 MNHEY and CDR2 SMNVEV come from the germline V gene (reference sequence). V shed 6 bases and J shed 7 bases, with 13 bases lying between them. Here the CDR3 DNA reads TGTGCCAGCAGACCCAGTTGGGACCAGCCCCAGCATTTT. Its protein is CASRPSWDQPQHF.

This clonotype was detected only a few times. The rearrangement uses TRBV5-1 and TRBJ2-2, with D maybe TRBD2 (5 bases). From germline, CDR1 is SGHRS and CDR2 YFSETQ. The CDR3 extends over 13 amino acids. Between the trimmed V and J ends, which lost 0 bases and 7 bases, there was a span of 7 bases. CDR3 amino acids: CASSLAGVGELFF. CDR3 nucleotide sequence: TGCGCCAGCAGCTTGGCCGGGGTCGGGGAGCTGTTTTTT.

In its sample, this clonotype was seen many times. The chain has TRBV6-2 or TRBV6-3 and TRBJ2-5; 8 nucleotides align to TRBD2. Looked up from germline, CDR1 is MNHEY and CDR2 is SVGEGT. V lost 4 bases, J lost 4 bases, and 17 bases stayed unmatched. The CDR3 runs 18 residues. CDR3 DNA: TGTGCCAGCAGTTCTGAACTAAGAGCGGGGGCCGCTCGAGAGACCCAGTACTTC. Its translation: CASSSELRAGAARETQYF.

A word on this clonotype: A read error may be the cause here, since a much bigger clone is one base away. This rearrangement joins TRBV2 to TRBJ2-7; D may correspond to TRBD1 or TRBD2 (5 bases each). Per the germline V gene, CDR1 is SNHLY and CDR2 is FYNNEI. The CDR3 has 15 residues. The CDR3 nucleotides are TGTGCCAGCAGCCCGGGGCTAACCGTCTCCTACGTGCAGTACTTC. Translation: CASSPGLTVSYVQYF.

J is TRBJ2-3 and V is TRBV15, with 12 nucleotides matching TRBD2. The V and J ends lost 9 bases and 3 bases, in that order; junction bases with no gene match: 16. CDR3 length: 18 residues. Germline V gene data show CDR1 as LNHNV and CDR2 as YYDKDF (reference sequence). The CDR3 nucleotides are TGTGCCACTTTGGGGTCGGCTAGCGGGGGGGCAGGGACAGATACGCAGTATTTT. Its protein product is CATLGSASGGAGTDTQYF.

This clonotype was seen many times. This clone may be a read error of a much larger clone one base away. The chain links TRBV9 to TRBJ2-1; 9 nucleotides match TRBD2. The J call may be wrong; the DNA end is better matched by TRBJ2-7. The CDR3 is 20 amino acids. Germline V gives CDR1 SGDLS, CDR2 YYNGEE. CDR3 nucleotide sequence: TGTGCCAGCAGCGCTGATCTAGCGGGGCCAGGAATTGACTCCTACAATGAGCAGTACTTC. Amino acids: CASSADLAGPGIDSYNEQYF.

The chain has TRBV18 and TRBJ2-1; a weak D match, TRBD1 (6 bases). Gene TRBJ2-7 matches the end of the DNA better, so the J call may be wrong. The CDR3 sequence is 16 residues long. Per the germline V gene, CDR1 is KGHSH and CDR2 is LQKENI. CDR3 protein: CASSKRTVTSYNEQYF. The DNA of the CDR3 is TGTGCCAGCTCAAAACGGACAGTAACCTCCTACAATGAGCAGTACTTC.

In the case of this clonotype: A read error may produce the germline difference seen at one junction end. CDR3 in DNA: TGTGCCGGCAGCTTAGAGGGGACAGGGAGCTCCTACGAGCAGTACTTC. Protein: CAGSLEGTGSSYEQYF. V gene TRBV7-6 combines with J gene TRBJ2-7; the match to TRBD1 covers 9 bases. Per the germline V gene, CDR1 is SGHVS and CDR2 is FNYEAQ. The CDR3 length is 16 residues.

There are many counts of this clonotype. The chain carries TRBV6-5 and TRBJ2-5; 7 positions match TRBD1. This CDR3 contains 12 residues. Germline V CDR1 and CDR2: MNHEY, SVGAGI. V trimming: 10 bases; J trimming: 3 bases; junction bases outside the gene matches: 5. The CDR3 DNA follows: TGTGCCACCCGACAGGGTGAAGAGACCCAGTACTTC. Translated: CATRQGEETQYF.

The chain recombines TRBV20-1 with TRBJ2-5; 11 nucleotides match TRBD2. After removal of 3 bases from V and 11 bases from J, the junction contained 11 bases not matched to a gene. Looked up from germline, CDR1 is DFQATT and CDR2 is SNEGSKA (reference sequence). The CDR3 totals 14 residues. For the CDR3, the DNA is TGCAGTGCTAGGGTAGCGGGAGGGCCGTGGGAGCAGTACTTC. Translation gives CSARVAGGPWEQYF.

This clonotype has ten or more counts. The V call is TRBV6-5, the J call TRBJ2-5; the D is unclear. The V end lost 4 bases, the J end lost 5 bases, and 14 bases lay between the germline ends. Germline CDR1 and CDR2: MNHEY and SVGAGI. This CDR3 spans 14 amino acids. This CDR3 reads CASSFWRKGETQYF. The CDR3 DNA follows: TGTGCCAGCAGTTTCTGGCGGAAAGGGGAGACCCAGTACTTC.

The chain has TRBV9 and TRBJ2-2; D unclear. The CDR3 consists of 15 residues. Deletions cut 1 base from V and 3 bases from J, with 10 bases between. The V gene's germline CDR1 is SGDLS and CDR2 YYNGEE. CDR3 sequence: CASSVHAGDTGELFF. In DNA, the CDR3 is TGTGCCAGCAGCGTACATGCAGGAGACACCGGGGAGCTGTTTTTT.

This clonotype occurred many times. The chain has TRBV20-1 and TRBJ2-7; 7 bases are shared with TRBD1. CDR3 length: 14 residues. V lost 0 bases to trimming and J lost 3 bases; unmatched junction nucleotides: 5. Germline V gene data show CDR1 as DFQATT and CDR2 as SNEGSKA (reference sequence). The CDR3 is CSARDQAGGYEQYF. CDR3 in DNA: TGCAGTGCTAGAGATCAGGCAGGGGGCTACGAGCAGTACTTC.